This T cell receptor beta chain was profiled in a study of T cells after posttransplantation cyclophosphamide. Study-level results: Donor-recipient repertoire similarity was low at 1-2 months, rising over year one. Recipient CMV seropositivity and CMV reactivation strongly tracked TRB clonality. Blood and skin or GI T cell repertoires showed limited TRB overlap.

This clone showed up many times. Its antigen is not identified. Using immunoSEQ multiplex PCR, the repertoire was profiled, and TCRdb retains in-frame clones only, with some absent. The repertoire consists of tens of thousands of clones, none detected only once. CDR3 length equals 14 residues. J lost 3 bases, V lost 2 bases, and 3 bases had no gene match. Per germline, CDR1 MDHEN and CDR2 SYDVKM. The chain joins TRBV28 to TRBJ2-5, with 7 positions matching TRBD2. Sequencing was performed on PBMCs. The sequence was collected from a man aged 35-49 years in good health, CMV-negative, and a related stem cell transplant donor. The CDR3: CASSLQGLKETQYF. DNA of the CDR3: TGTGCCAGCAGTTTACAGGGACTAAAAGAGACCCAGTACTTC.